The sequence of this T cell receptor (beta chain) was determined in a study of cytomegalovirus exposure and HLA in healthy donors. PCR involved 60 Vbeta and 13 Jbeta primers. The protocol was immunoSEQ multiplex PCR, while the TCRdb copy is restricted to in-frame clones and leaves out a portion. The sample includes approximately 120,000 clones, approximately 87% of them seen just once. Worth noting for this clone: What it recognizes is unknown.

Overall study results and limits: When presence/absence was analysed, sequencing depth was taken to be roughly uniform across donors. CMV serostatus was the sole immune exposure data available.

J gave up 3 bases and V 5 bases, and 5 bases lay outside the gene matches. Looked up from germline, CDR1 is SGHVS and CDR2 is FQNEAQ. The CDR3 has 15 residues. This TCR was recovered from a man younger than 35 in good health and CMV-seropositive. Sequences were obtained from PBMCs. The genes are TRBV7-8 and TRBJ1-5, with 9 bases fitting TRBD1. For the CDR3, the DNA is TGTGCCAGCAGCATGGACAGGGGCTACAATCAGCCCCAGCATTTT. Protein sequence: CASSMDRGYNQPQHF.